These T cell receptor beta chains were read from a single sample in a study of blood T cell repertoires in COVID-19. Clones were sequenced by immunoSEQ multiplex PCR, and TCRdb holds only the in-frame ones, with some missing. The table lists under 150,000 clones, approximately 88% of them singletons. The material sequenced was peripheral blood. The receptors derive from a woman between 40 and 50 years old with acute or convalescent COVID-19. Each CDR3 is given with its conserved first and last residue. A D gene is named only where the DNA matches it firmly. Clone size is shown for a subset of rows, as once, few, many or a class of expanded clone.

>TRBD1|.|TRBJ1-2|TRBV9
TGTGCCAGCAGCGTAGAGCCGGGTCCCGGGACAGGCGACTATGGCTACACCTTC
CASSVEPGPGTGDYGYTF
>.|.|TRBJ1-5|TRBV30
TGTGCCTGGAGCGAGACTCTAACACAGCCCCAGCATTTT
CAWSETLTQPQHF
>.|.|TRBJ2-1|TRBV24-1
TGTGCCACCAAAAAAAGCCAGGCGGGTGAAGCCCACAATGAGCAGTTCTTC
CATKKSQAGEAHNEQFF
>TRBD1|.|TRBJ1-2|TRBV11-1
TGTGCCAGCAGCCTCAGGGACAGTGGGAGGAATGGCTACACCTTC
CASSLRDSGRNGYTF
>TRBD1|once|TRBJ1-5|TRBV9
TGTGCCAGCAGCGTAGAGGGGGCCCTCAATCAGCCCCAGCATTTT
CASSVEGALNQPQHF
>.|.|TRBJ2-5|TRBV7-2
TGTGCCAGCAGCTTAGAGAGGAAAGAGACCCAGTACTTC
CASSLERKETQYF
>.|.|TRBJ1-2|TRBV30
TGTGCCTGGAGAGTTTTGGACAGACCCTGGGGCTACACCTTC
CAWRVLDRPWGYTF
>.|once|TRBJ2-3|TRBV9
TGTGCCAGCAGCCCGGGTTCAGATACGCAGTATTTT
CASSPGSDTQYF
>.|.|TRBJ2-1|TRBV20-1
TGCAGTGCTTCCGACAATGAGCAGTTCTTC
CSASDNEQFF
>.|.|TRBJ1-5|TRBV5-4
TGTGCCAGCAGCTTGGGGGGACAAACCAATCAGCCCCAGCATTTT
CASSLGGQTNQPQHF
>.|.|TRBJ1-2|TRBV5-6
TGTGCCAGCAGCCGGGGGTACGGCTACACCTTC
CASSRGYGYTF
>.|.|TRBJ1-1|TRBV7-9
TGTGCCAGCAGTAGAAACACTGAAGCTTTCTTT
CASSRNTEAFF
>.|.|TRBJ1-1|TRBV3-1/TRBV3-2
TGTGCCAGCAGCCAAGTGCGGAGGGCCGCGGGCACTGAAGCTTTCTTT
CASSQVRRAAGTEAFF
>.|many|TRBJ1-1|TRBV19
TGTGCCAGTAAAATAGGGGGGGCGCGTACTGAAGCTTTCTTT
CASKIGGARTEAFF
>.|once|TRBJ2-7|TRBV6-7
TGTGCCAGCAGTTATCGCCGACCCGTGCAGGGGAAGGTCTCCTACGAGCAGTACTTC
CASSYRRPVQGKVSYEQYF
>.|.|TRBJ2-7|TRBV27
TGTGCCAGCAGCTTGGACAGCTCCTACGAGCAGTACTTC
CASSLDSSYEQYF
>.|.|TRBJ1-4|TRBV19
TGTGCCAGTAGTACGGTCGACAGCCTCCGTGGAGAACTGTTTTTT
CASSTVDSLRGELFF
>.|once|TRBJ1-2|TRBV2
TGTGCCAGCAGTATCGGGTCCATACCCTACACCTTC
CASSIGSIPYTF
>.|once|TRBJ1-1|TRBV7-9
TGTGCCAGCAGCTTAGATGGCGGGAACACTGAAGCTTTCTTT
CASSLDGGNTEAFF
>.|.|TRBJ1-4|TRBV7-6
TGTGCCAGCAGCCCGGGAGGGATAACTAATGAAAAACTGTTTTTT
CASSPGGITNEKLFF
>.|.|TRBJ2-2|TRBV6-5
TGTGCCAGCATCAGGGGGGCTGGGGAGCTGTTTTTT
CASIRGAGELFF
>TRBD2|.|TRBJ2-5|TRBV7-2
TGTGCCAGCAGCTTAACGGGGGGGCCCCAAGAGACCCAGTACTTC
CASSLTGGPQETQYF
>.|.|TRBJ1-1|TRBV18
TGTGCCAGCTCACCACCATCAGGGTCTAAGGCCACTGAAGCTTTCTTT
CASSPPSGSKATEAFF
>.|.|TRBJ2-6|TRBV9
TGTGCCAGCAGCGTAGAGATCGTGGGGAGCTCTGGGGCCAACGTCCTGACTTTC
CASSVEIVGSSGANVLTF
>TRBD1|.|TRBJ2-1|TRBV7-2
TGTGCCAGCAGCTTAGCCGGGACAGGGAGGGTTGAGCAGTTCTTC
CASSLAGTGRVEQFF
>.|.|TRBJ1-4|TRBV7-2
TGTGCCAGCAGCTTAACCCCCGGCCGGATAGGGGGTGCGTTTTTT
CASSLTPGRIGGAFF
>TRBD1|.|TRBJ1-2|TRBV5-1
TGCGCCAGCAGCTTCCGCGGGACAGGGGAAGTCGGTGGCTACACCTTC
CASSFRGTGEVGGYTF
>.|.|TRBJ1-2|TRBV5-4
TGTGCCAGCAGCTTGGCCTCGCGGAACTATGGCTACACCTTC
CASSLASRNYGYTF
>.|once|TRBJ1-5|TRBV24-1
TGTGCCACCAGTGGGGGGCCCAATCAGCCCCAGCATTTT
CATSGGPNQPQHF
>.|few|TRBJ2-3|TRBV3-1/TRBV3-2
TGTGCCAGCAGCCAAGGCGGGGGCACAGATACGCAGTATTTT
CASSQGGGTDTQYF
>.|.|TRBJ2-7|TRBV15
TGTGCCACCAGCAGAGAGACAGACCCGCGCGAGCAGTACTTC
CATSRETDPREQYF
>.|.|TRBJ2-1|TRBV5-6
TGTGCCAGCAGCCGATCCCCGGGGAATGAGCAGTTCTTC
CASSRSPGNEQFF
>.|.|TRBJ1-2|TRBV7-2
TGTGCCAGCAGCTTAGCTGTGGCAGCGAACTATGGCTACACCTTC
CASSLAVAANYGYTF
>TRBD1|.|TRBJ2-1|TRBV27
TGTGCCAGCTCTTATGCCGGGACAGCTTACAATGAGCAGTTCTTC
CASSYAGTAYNEQFF
>TRBD2|.|TRBJ2-7|TRBV5-1
TGCGCCAGCAGCTTGGGGACTAGCGGGGGCAGCGAGCAGTACTTC
CASSLGTSGGSEQYF
>.|.|TRBJ1-1|TRBV5-1
TGCGCCAGCAGCGTTACAGGGTTTAGCACTGAAGCTTTCTTT
CASSVTGFSTEAFF
>.|.|TRBJ1-1|TRBV29-1
TGCAGCGGGAGCCTTGAAGCTTTCTTT
CSGSLEAFF
>.|once|TRBJ2-2|TRBV9
TGTGCCAGCAGCGTCTCCCTAGACACCGGGGAGCTGTTTTTT
CASSVSLDTGELFF
>.|.|TRBJ2-3|TRBV3-1/TRBV3-2
TGTGCCAGCAGCCCCCGAACAGGTCGCACAGATACGCAGTATTTT
CASSPRTGRTDTQYF
>.|.|TRBJ1-1|TRBV23-1
TGCGCCGGCAGTCAATCGAGGAGGGGTAGAGGGTCTTTCTTT
CAGSQSRRGRGSFF